This T cell receptor beta chain was sequenced in a study of cytomegalovirus exposure and HLA in healthy donors. TCRdb keeps only in-frame clones here, not all; method: immunoSEQ multiplex PCR. The sample includes tens of thousands of clones, approximately 96% of them seen just once. The specimen sequenced was PBMCs. The sequence was collected from a man between 18 and 35 years old in good health and CMV-seropositive.

As DNA, the CDR3 is TGTGCCAGCAGGGGGAGGGTTGATGCCAATGAGCAGTTCTTC. It encodes CASRGRVDANEQFF. The J gene is TRBJ2-1, the V gene TRBV2, with 7 bases lining up with TRBD2. The V and J ends lost 6 bases and 6 bases, in that order; junction bases with no gene match: 8. The CDR3 is 14 amino acids. Per the germline V gene, CDR1 is SNHLY and CDR2 is FYNNEI.